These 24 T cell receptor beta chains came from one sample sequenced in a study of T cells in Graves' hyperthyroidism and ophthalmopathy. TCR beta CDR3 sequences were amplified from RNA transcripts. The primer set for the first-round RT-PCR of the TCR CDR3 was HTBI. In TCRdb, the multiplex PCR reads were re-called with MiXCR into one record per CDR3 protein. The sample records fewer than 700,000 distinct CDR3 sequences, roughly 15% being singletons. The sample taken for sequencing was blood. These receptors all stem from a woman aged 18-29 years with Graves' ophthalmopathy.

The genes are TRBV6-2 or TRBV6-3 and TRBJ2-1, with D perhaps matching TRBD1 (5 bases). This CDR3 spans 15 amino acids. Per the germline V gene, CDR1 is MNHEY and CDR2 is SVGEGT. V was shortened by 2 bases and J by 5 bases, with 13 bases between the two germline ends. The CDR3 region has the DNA TGTGCCAGCAGTTACGGCAGGGTGGAAAACAATGAGCAGTTCTTC. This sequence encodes CASSYGRVENNEQFF.

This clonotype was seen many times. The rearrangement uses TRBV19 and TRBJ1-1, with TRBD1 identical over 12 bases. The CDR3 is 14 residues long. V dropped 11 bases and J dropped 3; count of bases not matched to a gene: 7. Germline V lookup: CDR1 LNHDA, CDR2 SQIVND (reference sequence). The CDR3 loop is CACHRDRGHTEAFF. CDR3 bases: TGTGCCTGCCATCGGGACAGGGGGCACACTGAAGCTTTCTTT.

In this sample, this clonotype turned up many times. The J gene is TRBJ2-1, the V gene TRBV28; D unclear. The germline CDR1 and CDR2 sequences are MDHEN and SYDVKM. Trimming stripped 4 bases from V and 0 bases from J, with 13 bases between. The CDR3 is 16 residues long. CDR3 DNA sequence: TGTGCCAGCAGTTCCTTAACTTCCCACTCCTACAATGAGCAGTTCTTC. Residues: CASSSLTSHSYNEQFF.

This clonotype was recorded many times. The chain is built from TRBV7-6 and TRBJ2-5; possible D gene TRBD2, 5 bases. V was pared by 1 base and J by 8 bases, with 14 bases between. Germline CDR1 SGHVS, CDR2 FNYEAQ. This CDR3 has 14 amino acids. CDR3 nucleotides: TGTGCCAGCAGCTTAGAGTTGGCGGGCCAAACCCAGTACTTC. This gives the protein CASSLELAGQTQYF.

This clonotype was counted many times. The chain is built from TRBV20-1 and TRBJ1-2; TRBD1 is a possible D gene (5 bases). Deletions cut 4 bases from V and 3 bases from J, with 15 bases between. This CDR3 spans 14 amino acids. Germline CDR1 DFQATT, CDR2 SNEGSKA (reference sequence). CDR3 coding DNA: TGCAGTGCTATCCGACAGTTTCCAGACTATGGCTACACCTTC. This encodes CSAIRQFPDYGYTF.

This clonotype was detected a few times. As DNA, the CDR3 is TGTGCCAGTAGTACCGACCGGGACAGGTCTTCTGGAAACACCATATATTTT. Its translation is CASSTDRDRSSGNTIYF. The chain joins TRBV19 to TRBJ1-3; 8 nucleotides align to TRBD1. Germline loops: CDR1 LNHDA, CDR2 SQIVND (reference sequence). This CDR3 is built from 17 residues. Losses at the gene ends were 4 bases for V and 1 base for J; bases not matched to a gene: 9.

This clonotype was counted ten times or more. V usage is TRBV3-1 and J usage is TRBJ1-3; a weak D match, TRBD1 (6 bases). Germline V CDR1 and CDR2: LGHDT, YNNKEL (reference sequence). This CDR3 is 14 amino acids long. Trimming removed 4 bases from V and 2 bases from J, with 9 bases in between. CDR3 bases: TGTGCCAGCAGCCTACAGGGAGCTGGAAACACCATATATTTT. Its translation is CASSLQGAGNTIYF.

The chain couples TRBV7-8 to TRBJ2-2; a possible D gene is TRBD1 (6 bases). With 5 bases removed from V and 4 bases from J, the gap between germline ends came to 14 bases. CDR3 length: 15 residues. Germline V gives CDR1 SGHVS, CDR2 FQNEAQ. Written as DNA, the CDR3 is TGTGCCAGCAGCCCTTCAGGGGTTATCACCGGGGAGCTGTTTTTT. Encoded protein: CASSPSGVITGELFF.

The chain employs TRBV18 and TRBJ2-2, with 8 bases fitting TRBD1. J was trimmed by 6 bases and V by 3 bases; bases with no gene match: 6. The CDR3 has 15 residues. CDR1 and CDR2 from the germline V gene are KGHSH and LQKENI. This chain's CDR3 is CASSPRQGLAGELFF. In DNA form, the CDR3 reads TGTGCCAGCTCACCGAGACAGGGGTTGGCCGGGGAGCTGTTTTTT.

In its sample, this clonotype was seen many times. The CDR3: CASSLGLASTGELFF. The CDR3 coding sequence is TGTGCCAGCAGTTTGGGACTAGCGTCGACCGGGGAGCTGTTTTTT. The V gene is TRBV28, the J gene TRBJ2-2; TRBD2 aligns across 10 bases. The J segment lost 5 bases and the V segment lost 3 bases, leaving 3 bases of the junction unmatched. The CDR3 length is 15 residues. Germline loops: CDR1 MDHEN, CDR2 SYDVKM.

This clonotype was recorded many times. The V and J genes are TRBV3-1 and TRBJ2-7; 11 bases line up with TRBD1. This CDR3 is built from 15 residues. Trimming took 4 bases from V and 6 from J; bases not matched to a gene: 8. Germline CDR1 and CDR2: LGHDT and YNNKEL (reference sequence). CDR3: CASSLNPGQGVEQYF. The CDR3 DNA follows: TGTGCCAGCAGCCTAAATCCGGGACAGGGGGTCGAGCAGTACTTC.

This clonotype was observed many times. The CDR3 coding sequence is TGTGCCAGCAGTCCGGGACAGAAAAATCAGCCCCAGCATTTT. Its translation: CASSPGQKNQPQHF. The chain has TRBV2 and TRBJ1-5; TRBD1 matches 7 bases. J gave up 4 bases and V 5 bases, and 5 bases lay outside the gene matches. The length of the CDR3 is 14 residues. Looked up from germline, CDR1 is SNHLY and CDR2 is FYNNEI.

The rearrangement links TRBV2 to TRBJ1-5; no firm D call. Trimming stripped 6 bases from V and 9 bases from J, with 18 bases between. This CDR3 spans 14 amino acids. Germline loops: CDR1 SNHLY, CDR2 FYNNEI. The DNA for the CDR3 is TGTGCCAGCAGGCCTGTGTCGGGTGAGGGGCCCCAGCATTTT. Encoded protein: CASRPVSGEGPQHF.

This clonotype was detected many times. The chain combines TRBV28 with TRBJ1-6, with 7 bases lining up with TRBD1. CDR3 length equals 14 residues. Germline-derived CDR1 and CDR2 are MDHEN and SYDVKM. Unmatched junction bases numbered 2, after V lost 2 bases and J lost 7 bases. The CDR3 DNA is TGTGCCAGCAGTTTACCGACAGGGAATTCACCCCTCCACTTT. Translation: CASSLPTGNSPLHF.

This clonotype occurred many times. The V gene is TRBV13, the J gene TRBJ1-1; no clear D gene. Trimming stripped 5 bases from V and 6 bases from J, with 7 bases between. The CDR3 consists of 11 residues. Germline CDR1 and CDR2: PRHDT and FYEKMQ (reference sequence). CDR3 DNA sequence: TGTGCCAGCAGCCAGTGGGCTGAAGCTTTCTTT. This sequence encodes CASSQWAEAFF.

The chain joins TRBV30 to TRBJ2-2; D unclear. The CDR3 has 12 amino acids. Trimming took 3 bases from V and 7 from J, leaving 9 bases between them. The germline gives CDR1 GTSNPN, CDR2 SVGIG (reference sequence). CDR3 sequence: CAWRMLGGELFF. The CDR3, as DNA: TGTGCCTGGAGAATGTTGGGCGGGGAGCTGTTTTTT.

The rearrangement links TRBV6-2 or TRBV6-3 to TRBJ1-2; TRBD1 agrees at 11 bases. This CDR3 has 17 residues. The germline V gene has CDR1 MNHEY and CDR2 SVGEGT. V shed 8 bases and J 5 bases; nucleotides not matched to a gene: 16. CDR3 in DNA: TGTGCCAGCTCTGAGGACGCGGACAGGGGGCAGAGGTATGGCTACACCTTC. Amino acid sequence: CASSEDADRGQRYGYTF.

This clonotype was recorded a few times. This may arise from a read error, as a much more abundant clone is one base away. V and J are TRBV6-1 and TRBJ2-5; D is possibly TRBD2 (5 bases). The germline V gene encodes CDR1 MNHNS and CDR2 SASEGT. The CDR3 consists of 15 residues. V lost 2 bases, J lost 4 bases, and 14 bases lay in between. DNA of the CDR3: TGTGCCAGCAGTGAACGGGAACAGCCTAGAGAGACCCAGTACTTC. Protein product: CASSEREQPRETQYF.

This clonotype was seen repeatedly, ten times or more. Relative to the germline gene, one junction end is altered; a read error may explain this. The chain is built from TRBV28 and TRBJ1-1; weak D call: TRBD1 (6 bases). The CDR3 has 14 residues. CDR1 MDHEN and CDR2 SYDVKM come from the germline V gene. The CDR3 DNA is TGCGCCAGCAGCTTGCAGGGGTCGGGGACTGAAGCTTTCTTT. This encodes CASSLQGSGTEAFF.

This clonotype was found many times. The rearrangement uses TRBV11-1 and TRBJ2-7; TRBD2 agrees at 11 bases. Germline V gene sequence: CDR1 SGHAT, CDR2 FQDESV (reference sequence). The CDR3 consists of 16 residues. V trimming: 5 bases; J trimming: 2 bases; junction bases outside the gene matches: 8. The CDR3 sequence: CASSRDPGLAAYEQYF. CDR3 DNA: TGTGCCAGCAGCCGGGATCCGGGACTAGCGGCCTACGAGCAGTACTTC.

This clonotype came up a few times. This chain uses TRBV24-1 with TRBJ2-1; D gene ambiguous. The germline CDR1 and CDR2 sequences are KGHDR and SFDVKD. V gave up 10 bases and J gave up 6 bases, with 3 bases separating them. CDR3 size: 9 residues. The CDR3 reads CATANEQFF. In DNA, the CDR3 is TGTGCCACGGCCAATGAGCAGTTCTTC.

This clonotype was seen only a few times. The chain's CDR3 is CASSFAGTGGSGANVLTF. Here the CDR3 DNA reads TGTGCCAGCAGCTTCGCCGGGACAGGGGGCTCTGGGGCCAACGTCCTGACTTTC. The chain joins TRBV5-6 to TRBJ2-6, with 11 positions matching TRBD1. V lost 2 bases to trimming and J lost 0 bases; unmatched junction nucleotides: 4. This CDR3 region has 18 residues. Germline CDR1 and CDR2: SGHDT and YYEEEE.

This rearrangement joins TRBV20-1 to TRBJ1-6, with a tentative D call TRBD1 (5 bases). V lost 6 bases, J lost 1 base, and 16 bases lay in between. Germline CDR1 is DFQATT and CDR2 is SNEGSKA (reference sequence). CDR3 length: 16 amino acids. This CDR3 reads CSAPLPGLSYNSPLHF. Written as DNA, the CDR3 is TGCAGTGCCCCGCTCCCAGGGCTATCCTATAATTCACCCCTCCACTTT.

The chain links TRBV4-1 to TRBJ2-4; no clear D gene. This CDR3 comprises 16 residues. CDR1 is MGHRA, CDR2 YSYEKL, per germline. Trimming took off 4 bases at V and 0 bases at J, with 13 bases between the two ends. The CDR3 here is CASSPRVALAKNIQYF. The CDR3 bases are TGCGCCAGCAGCCCTAGGGTAGCACTAGCCAAAAACATTCAGTACTTC.